This is a list of T cell receptor beta chains from one sample in a study of T cells in Graves' hyperthyroidism and ophthalmopathy. TCRdb used MiXCR to reprocess the multiplex PCR reads, holding one entry per CDR3 protein. The profile shows around 690,000 distinct CDR3 sequences, around 15% of them singletons. Sequences were obtained from blood. The source of these receptors is a man in his fifties or sixties with Graves' hyperthyroidism. Both conserved end residues are part of each CDR3. The order of the fields is J gene, V gene, clone size, D gene, CDR3 protein, CDR3 DNA. D genes are given only for firm matches. A clone size is listed for some rows: how often the clone was seen (once, few, many), or a class if it is expanded.

TRBJ1-5	TRBV28	many	TRBD1	CASSPITGDQPQHF	TGTGCCAGCAGCCCAATCACAGGGGACCAGCCCCAGCATTTT
TRBJ2-1	TRBV4-1	NA	TRBD2	CASSQGGSGIPYNEQFF	TGCGCCAGCAGCCAAGGAGGTAGCGGGATCCCCTACAATGAGCAGTTCTTC
TRBJ1-2	TRBV6-1	NA	TRBD1	CASSRQGDGYTF	TGTGCCAGCAGCCGACAGGGAGATGGCTACACCTTC
TRBJ2-1	TRBV27	many	NA	CASSLMSGRGNEQFF	TGTGCCAGCAGTTTAATGTCTGGCAGGGGAAATGAGCAGTTCTTC
TRBJ2-7	TRBV7-9	many	NA	CASSLGGATNYEQYF	TGTGCCAGCAGCTTGGGGGGAGCAACGAACTACGAGCAGTACTTC
TRBJ2-1	TRBV19	few	TRBD2	CASKVDRSGNEQFF	TGTGCCAGTAAGGTGGACCGTAGCGGGAATGAGCAGTTCTTC
TRBJ1-6	TRBV20-1	few	NA	CSARDLRVVDNSPLHF	TGCAGTGCTAGAGATCTCCGGGTGGTTGATAATTCACCCCTCCACTTT
TRBJ2-5	TRBV12-3/TRBV12-4	many	NA	CASSSPTTSRTQYF	TGTGCCAGCAGTTCTCCGACCACATCTCGGACCCAGTACTTC
TRBJ2-1	TRBV3-1	many	NA	CASSLKGMGSYNEQFF	TGTGCCAGCAGTCTAAAAGGGATGGGCTCCTACAATGAGCAGTTCTTC
TRBJ2-3	TRBV18	NA	NA	CASSGSGSTQYF	TGTGCCAGCTCAGGGAGTGGGTCTACGCAGTATTTT
TRBJ2-3	TRBV19	NA	NA	CASRTSAGYTQYF	TGTGCCAGTAGGACCTCCGCCGGTTATACGCAGTATTTT
TRBJ2-7	TRBV20-1	many	NA	CSARGNRGPYEQYF	TGCAGTGCTAGAGGGAACCGGGGCCCCTACGAGCAGTACTTC
TRBJ1-5	TRBV7-2	many	TRBD1	CASSPGQGVQPQHF	TGTGCCAGCAGCCCGGGACAGGGAGTCCAGCCCCAGCATTTT
TRBJ2-1	TRBV30	many	TRBD2	CAWSVWLAGDNEQFF	TGTGCCTGGAGTGTATGGCTAGCGGGGGACAATGAGCAGTTCTTC
TRBJ1-3	TRBV7-8	few	NA	CASSSTRDTYTIYF	TGTGCCAGCAGCTCTACCCGGGACACCTACACCATATATTTT
TRBJ2-3	TRBV5-1	NA	NA	CASSSGRSDTQYF	TGCGCCAGCAGCTCGGGACGGTCAGATACGCAGTATTTT
TRBJ2-7	TRBV6-1	many	TRBD2	CASSEGTSRNYEQYF	TGTGCCAGCAGTGAGGGGACTAGCAGAAACTACGAGCAGTACTTC